Below are 21 T cell receptor beta chains sequenced from a single sample in a study of blood T cell repertoires in COVID-19. Profiled with immunoSEQ multiplex PCR; TCRdb holds only in-frame clones, not every one. The table records about 45,000 clones, roughly 90% of them present only once. Input material: peripheral blood. These receptor sequences come from a human donor in a cohort sampled during active COVID-19.

This clone was found once. CDR3 loop: CATSGETGLRYF. The CDR3 nucleotides read TGTGCCACCAGTGGGGAAACAGGGTTGAGGTATTTT. V and J are TRBV24-1 and TRBJ2-3; D perhaps matches TRBD1 (6 bases). The CDR3 runs to 12 residues. Trimming removed 5 bases from V and 14 bases from J, with 16 bases in between. Germline CDR1 and CDR2: KGHDR and SFDVKD.

V gene TRBV7-2 combines with J gene TRBJ1-2, with 8 nucleotides matching TRBD1. This CDR3 has 15 amino acids. V lost 3 bases, J lost 3 bases, and 6 bases stayed unmatched. Germline assignment: CDR1 SGHTA and CDR2 FQGNSA. The CDR3 sequence is CASSFQQGVYYGYTF. The CDR3 DNA is TGTGCCAGCAGCTTCCAACAGGGGGTCTACTATGGCTACACCTTC.

This chain joins TRBV6-5 and TRBJ2-1, with 9 bases fitting TRBD2. Germline CDR1 and CDR2: MNHEY and SVGAGI. J was trimmed by 9 bases and V by 4 bases; bases with no gene match: 4. The CDR3 is 13 amino acids. The chain's CDR3 is CASSSGLAIEQFF. CDR3 nucleotides: TGTGCCAGCAGTTCCGGACTAGCGATTGAGCAGTTCTTC.

The genes are TRBV11-3 and TRBJ2-7; a weak D match, TRBD1 (5 bases). Trimming removed 1 base at V and 1 base at J, with 8 bases between. CDR3 size: 14 residues. Germline CDR1 SGHNT, CDR2 YENEEA. Here the CDR3 reads CASSLVAGSYEQYF. As DNA, the CDR3 is TGTGCCAGCAGCTTAGTGGCAGGGTCCTACGAGCAGTACTTC.

The rearrangement joins TRBV11-2 to TRBJ1-3; D is possibly TRBD1 (5 bases). Germline lookup yields CDR1 SGHAT and CDR2 FQNNGV. V lost 1 base to trimming and J lost 1 base, with 17 bases between them. CDR3 size: 18 residues. CDR3 region: CASSLGQSVAFSGNTIYF. For the CDR3, the DNA is TGTGCCAGCAGCTTAGGACAGAGTGTGGCGTTTTCTGGAAACACCATATATTTT. The entire variable domain, with the rest obtained from reference TRBV11-2 and TRBJ1-3, is as follows: EAGVAQSPRYKIIEKRQSVAFWCNPISGHATLYWYQQILGQGPKLLIQFQNNGVVDDSQLPKDRFSAERLKGVDSTLKIQPAKLEDSAVYLCASSLGQSVAFSGNTIYFGEGSWLTVV.

The CDR3 is CASTLFTDTDTQYF. The CDR3 bases are TGTGCCAGCACCCTATTCACTGACACAGATACGCAGTATTTT. The gene calls are TRBV13 and TRBJ2-3, with D unresolved. CDR1 PRHDT and CDR2 FYEKMQ come from the germline V gene (reference sequence). The CDR3 has 14 residues. V lost 7 bases and J 2 bases, leaving 13 bases between the germline ends.

This chain connects TRBV4-1 to TRBJ2-7; D remains ambiguous. Germline CDR1 MGHRA, CDR2 YSYEKL. This CDR3 has 13 residues. V dropped 1 base and J dropped 3 bases, with 7 bases sitting between them. CDR3 region: CASSQVADYEQYF. DNA for the CDR3: TGCGCCAGCAGCCAAGTGGCGGACTACGAGCAGTACTTC.

The chain joins TRBV27 to TRBJ1-2; TRBD1 aligns across 9 bases. This CDR3 has 14 residues. The J segment lost 6 bases and the V segment lost 4 bases, leaving 6 bases of the junction unmatched. CDR1 and CDR2 (germline): MNHEY, SMNVEV (reference sequence). The CDR3 nucleotides are TGTGCCAGCAGTTCGCCGGGACAGGGTCATGGCTACACCTTC. Encoded protein: CASSSPGQGHGYTF.

The V call is TRBV7-2, the J call TRBJ2-1; 11 bases match TRBD2. This CDR3 region has 15 residues. Germline lookup yields CDR1 SGHTA and CDR2 FQGNSA. The J segment lost 6 bases and the V segment lost 3 bases, leaving 4 bases of the junction unmatched. Written as DNA, the CDR3 is TGTGCCAGCAGCTTGGCTAGCGGGGGGCTCAATGAGCAGTTCTTC. Its protein product is CASSLASGGLNEQFF.

This sequence joins TRBV4-2 and TRBJ1-1; no firm D call. Germline assignment: CDR1 LGHNA and CDR2 YNFKEQ. There are 15 residues in the CDR3. The germline V and J ends were trimmed by 0 bases and 1 base, with 9 bases remaining between them. The CDR3 sequence: CASSQEEAANTEAFF. CDR3 DNA sequence: TGTGCCAGCAGCCAAGAAGAAGCCGCGAACACTGAAGCTTTCTTT.

The chain carries TRBV29-1 and TRBJ2-5; 10 bases agree with TRBD2. The ends lost 6 bases at V and 2 bases at J; junction bases unmatched: 9. The CDR3 consists of 15 residues. Germline V lookup: CDR1 SQVTM, CDR2 ANQGSEA. The CDR3 coding sequence is TGCAGCGTCTTTAAACTAGCGGGGCCTCAAGAGACCCAGTACTTC. Its protein product is CSVFKLAGPQETQYF.

In its sample, this clone was seen once. This chain joins TRBV10-3 and TRBJ1-1, with D perhaps matching TRBD1 (5 bases). The V gene lost 2 bases and the J gene lost 1 base, with 14 bases spanning the gap. Per germline, CDR1 ENHRY and CDR2 SYGVKD. This CDR3 spans 16 amino acids. The CDR3 DNA reads TGTGCCATCAGTGAGGTGGCAGGGAACGGGAACACTGAAGCTTTCTTT. Translating it yields CAISEVAGNGNTEAFF.

The rearrangement uses TRBV19 and TRBJ1-2, with a tentative D call TRBD1 (6 bases). The CDR3 consists of 13 residues. The V and J ends lost 3 bases and 7 bases respectively, with 12 bases between them. Germline CDR1 and CDR2: LNHDA and SQIVND (reference sequence). CDR3 in amino acids: CASSMGAFGGYTF. CDR3 DNA sequence: TGTGCCAGTAGTATGGGGGCCTTTGGTGGCTACACCTTC.

In nucleotides, the CDR3 is TGCGCCAGCAGTCTGGGACAGGTGAACACTGAAGCTTTCTTT. This encodes CASSLGQVNTEAFF. The V gene is TRBV5-1, the J gene TRBJ1-1; the match to TRBD1 covers 8 bases. V lost 5 bases to trimming and J lost 0 bases; unmatched junction nucleotides: 3. Germline V lookup: CDR1 SGHRS, CDR2 YFSETQ. The CDR3 totals 14 residues.

The chain combines TRBV5-1 with TRBJ1-4; TRBD1 might be the D (5 bases). The CDR3 is 16 amino acids. V lost 3 bases and J lost 8, with 20 bases in between. Germline V CDR1 and CDR2: SGHRS, YFSETQ. The CDR3 bases are TGCGCCAGCAGCTCTGGGGGGAGTACCAGTGGAGAAAAACTGTTTTTT. This translates into CASSSGGSTSGEKLFF.

V gene TRBV27 combines with J gene TRBJ2-3; TRBD2 aligns across 9 bases. Germline V gene lookup returns CDR1 MNHEY and CDR2 SMNVEV (reference sequence). V trimming: 5 bases; J trimming: 1 base; junction bases outside the gene matches: 19. This CDR3 contains 20 residues. The CDR3 region has the DNA TGTGCCAGCAGTGAATACCAGGTGCTAGCGGGAAGTTTTGGCACAGATACGCAGTATTTT. Translating it yields CASSEYQVLAGSFGTDTQYF.

This rearrangement joins TRBV6-5 to TRBJ2-1, with 10 bases fitting TRBD2. Germline CDR1 is MNHEY and CDR2 is SVGAGI. The length of the CDR3 is 15 residues. V trimming: 5 bases; J trimming: 7 bases; junction bases outside the gene matches: 8. CDR3 sequence: CASSIHSGGSNEQFF. CDR3 nucleotides: TGTGCCAGCAGTATACATAGCGGGGGGAGTAATGAGCAGTTCTTC.

This sequence joins TRBV11-1 and TRBJ1-1; 7 bases are a match to TRBD1. J was trimmed by 5 bases and V by 0 bases; bases with no gene match: 6. The germline CDR1 and CDR2 sequences are SGHAT and FQDESV (reference sequence). The CDR3 runs to 15 residues. The CDR3 protein is CASSLAGARGTEAFF. The CDR3 DNA is TGTGCCAGCAGCTTAGCGGGTGCCAGGGGGACTGAAGCTTTCTTT.

The chain employs TRBV5-1 and TRBJ2-7, with D hard to call. Germline V CDR1 and CDR2: SGHRS, YFSETQ. V was cut by 2 bases and J by 1 base, with 4 bases left in between. This CDR3 has 12 amino acids. CDR3 amino acids: CASSFNSYEQYF. The DNA for the CDR3 is TGCGCCAGCAGCTTCAATTCCTACGAGCAGTACTTC.

This clone was counted between two and nine times. The CDR3 loop reads CASSAGLAVIHEQYF. In DNA form, the CDR3 reads TGTGCCAGCAGCGCGGGACTAGCGGTAATCCACGAGCAGTACTTC. The V call is TRBV11-2, the J call TRBJ2-7; 11 bases map to TRBD2. Unmatched junction bases numbered 8, after V lost 5 bases and J lost 5 bases. The CDR3 totals 15 residues. Germline loops: CDR1 SGHAT, CDR2 FQNNGV.

The J gene is TRBJ2-2, the V gene TRBV7-6; 7 positions agree with TRBD1. Losses at the gene ends were 5 bases for V and 5 bases for J; bases not matched to a gene: 8. The CDR3 has 15 residues. Germline CDR1 SGHVS, CDR2 FNYEAQ. The CDR3 DNA reads TGTGCCAGCAGCCAACTGGGACAGCCTACCGGGGAGCTGTTTTTT. As protein: CASSQLGQPTGELFF.